This paragraph reports one TCR beta chain. The antigen remains undetermined. CDR1 and CDR2 (germline): SGHVS, FQNEAQ. The CDR3 totals 18 residues. Trimming cost V 5 bases and J 2 bases; bases outside gene matches: 17. Collection occurred without any documented infections or immune events in donors. The entry originates in a study of identifying expanded T cells in peripheral blood. Overall study results and limits: Over two and four weeks, about 16 and 19 clones changed, versus approximately 1.2 between replicates. Roughly two-week clone count variance significantly increased as total template count grew.

Method: immunoSEQ multiplex PCR; TCRdb's copy keeps in-frame clones and lacks some. This sample has about 120,000 clones; around four fifths occur once, and the top ten carry 3.3%. The sequence was collected from a person aged 18-70 years in good health. Sequenced sample: blood. The chain uses TRBV7-8 and TRBJ1-1, with 7 bases lining up with TRBD1. CDR3 protein: CASSRAKGGTDKNTEAFF. CDR3 in DNA: TGTGCCAGCAGCCGGGCCAAAGGAGGGACAGATAAAAACACTGAAGCTTTCTTT.